This is a list of T cell receptor beta chains from one sample in a study of blood T cell repertoires in COVID-19. Libraries were prepared by immunoSEQ multiplex PCR; TCRdb keeps only in-frame clonotypes and omits some of them. The sample yields about 170,000 clones, approximately 85% seen once. Sample: peripheral blood. The receptors derive from a man aged 80 or over with COVID-19, enrolled during active disease. Both conserved end residues are part of each CDR3. The order of the fields is D gene, J gene, V gene, clone size, CDR3 DNA, CDR3 protein. The D gene is left open where the match is weak. The size of a clone is reported for some rows only, either as once, few or many, or as a class for expanded clones.

d_gene: -; j_gene: TRBJ2-7; v_gene: TRBV10-1; abundance: few; CDR3nt: TGCGCCAGCAGTGAGTGCACGACAGTCCGTTGTCCGCACGAGCAGTACTTC; CDR3aa: CASSECTTVRCPHEQYF
d_gene: -; j_gene: TRBJ1-1; v_gene: TRBV27; abundance: -; CDR3nt: TGTGCCAGCAGTTTAGGGGCGCGGCGGAGCACTGAAGCTTTCTTT; CDR3aa: CASSLGARRSTEAFF
d_gene: TRBD1; j_gene: TRBJ2-7; v_gene: TRBV5-1; abundance: -; CDR3nt: TGCGCCAGCAGCTGGACAGGTCCCGAGCAGTACTTC; CDR3aa: CASSWTGPEQYF
d_gene: -; j_gene: TRBJ2-2; v_gene: TRBV7-2; abundance: many; CDR3nt: TGTGCCAGCAGCTTAATGGCGGAGTCCGGGGAGCTGTTTTTT; CDR3aa: CASSLMAESGELFF
d_gene: TRBD1; j_gene: TRBJ1-2; v_gene: TRBV28; abundance: -; CDR3nt: TGTGCCAGCAGTTCAGGGGGCGAGGTCTATGGCTACACCTTC; CDR3aa: CASSSGGEVYGYTF
d_gene: -; j_gene: TRBJ1-6; v_gene: TRBV10-3; abundance: -; CDR3nt: TGTGCCGCCCATGGACAGCCTAATTCACCCCTCCACTTT; CDR3aa: CAAHGQPNSPLHF
d_gene: TRBD1; j_gene: TRBJ1-1; v_gene: TRBV5-1; abundance: -; CDR3nt: TGCGCCAGCAGCTTACAGGGGGCGTCCACTGAAGCTTTCTTT; CDR3aa: CASSLQGASTEAFF
d_gene: TRBD1; j_gene: TRBJ1-3; v_gene: TRBV15; abundance: -; CDR3nt: TGTGCCACCAGCAGGAAGGGGACAGGGGACTTTGGAAACACCATATATTTT; CDR3aa: CATSRKGTGDFGNTIYF
d_gene: TRBD1; j_gene: TRBJ1-6; v_gene: TRBV5-5; abundance: -; CDR3nt: TGTGCCAGCAGCCCCGGGACAGATAATTCACCCCTCCACTTT; CDR3aa: CASSPGTDNSPLHF
d_gene: -; j_gene: TRBJ1-1; v_gene: TRBV5-1; abundance: few; CDR3nt: TGCGCCAGCAGCTTCCTTCCGACTCTTGACACTGAAGCTTTCTTT; CDR3aa: CASSFLPTLDTEAFF
d_gene: -; j_gene: TRBJ1-6; v_gene: TRBV5-6; abundance: -; CDR3nt: TGTGCCAGCAGCTTGGCCCGGGGAGATAATTCACCCCTCCACTTT; CDR3aa: CASSLARGDNSPLHF
d_gene: -; j_gene: TRBJ2-3; v_gene: TRBV11-2; abundance: -; CDR3nt: TGTGCCAGCAGCTTAGATCGAGGCCACGGAGGGGATACGCAGTATTTT; CDR3aa: CASSLDRGHGGDTQYF
d_gene: -; j_gene: TRBJ1-4; v_gene: TRBV9; abundance: once; CDR3nt: TGTGCCAGCAGCGTAGAAGAGAATGAAAAACTGTTTTTT; CDR3aa: CASSVEENEKLFF
d_gene: -; j_gene: TRBJ2-3; v_gene: TRBV12-3/TRBV12-4; abundance: -; CDR3nt: TGTGTGACCGCTAGCAGTGGCACAGATACGCAGTATTTT; CDR3aa: CVTASSGTDTQYF
d_gene: -; j_gene: TRBJ1-2; v_gene: TRBV6-5; abundance: once; CDR3nt: TGTGCCAGCAGTTACCGGGGGGTGGGTATGGGCTACACCTTC; CDR3aa: CASSYRGVGMGYTF
d_gene: -; j_gene: TRBJ1-5; v_gene: TRBV6-6; abundance: -; CDR3nt: TGTGCCAGCAGTTACGAGAGGAACAATCAGCCCCAGCATTTT; CDR3aa: CASSYERNNQPQHF
d_gene: TRBD1; j_gene: TRBJ1-2; v_gene: TRBV28; abundance: -; CDR3nt: TGTGCCAGCAGTTTTATTCCGACAGGGTTCCCGCCTAACTATGGCTACACCTTC; CDR3aa: CASSFIPTGFPPNYGYTF
d_gene: TRBD2; j_gene: TRBJ2-3; v_gene: TRBV7-2; abundance: -; CDR3nt: TGTGCCAGCAGCGGGCGACTAGCGGGGGGGACAGATACGCAGTATTTT; CDR3aa: CASSGRLAGGTDTQYF
d_gene: -; j_gene: TRBJ1-1; v_gene: TRBV3-1/TRBV3-2; abundance: -; CDR3nt: TGTGCCAGCAGCCAACAGGCTTTCACTGAAGCTTTCTTT; CDR3aa: CASSQQAFTEAFF
d_gene: -; j_gene: TRBJ2-1; v_gene: TRBV5-6; abundance: few; CDR3nt: TGTGCCAGCAGCTACAGACCCAACAATGAGCAGTTCTTC; CDR3aa: CASSYRPNNEQFF
d_gene: TRBD1; j_gene: TRBJ2-6; v_gene: TRBV6-1; abundance: -; CDR3nt: TGTGCCAGCAGTGAGACAGGGGGGGCCAACGTCCTGACTTTC; CDR3aa: CASSETGGANVLTF
d_gene: TRBD1; j_gene: TRBJ1-2; v_gene: TRBV7-9; abundance: -; CDR3nt: TGTGCCAGCAGCTTAGAGGGGACAGGAGCTAACTATGGCTACACCTTC; CDR3aa: CASSLEGTGANYGYTF
d_gene: TRBD2; j_gene: TRBJ2-5; v_gene: TRBV7-3; abundance: -; CDR3nt: TGTGCCAGCAGCTTGGAGCGGGGGGTTCAAGAGACCCAGTACTTC; CDR3aa: CASSLERGVQETQYF
d_gene: -; j_gene: TRBJ1-2; v_gene: TRBV10-2; abundance: -; CDR3nt: TGCGCCAGCAGTGAGTCGAGCGGGCTTAACTATGGCTACACCTTC; CDR3aa: CASSESSGLNYGYTF
d_gene: TRBD1; j_gene: TRBJ1-1; v_gene: TRBV6-1; abundance: -; CDR3nt: TGTGCCAGCAGTGAAGCTCCGACAGGGTTCGCTGAAGCTTTCTTT; CDR3aa: CASSEAPTGFAEAFF
d_gene: -; j_gene: TRBJ1-2; v_gene: TRBV6-6; abundance: -; CDR3nt: TGTGCCAGCAGTCCACACTACGAATTCACCTATGGCTACACCTTC; CDR3aa: CASSPHYEFTYGYTF
d_gene: TRBD1; j_gene: TRBJ1-4; v_gene: TRBV15; abundance: -; CDR3nt: TGTGCCACCAGCAGAGTGACAGGGGCAACTAATGAAAAACTGTTTTTT; CDR3aa: CATSRVTGATNEKLFF
d_gene: -; j_gene: TRBJ2-5; v_gene: TRBV9; abundance: -; CDR3nt: TGTGCCAGCAGCGTCGTCTTATTCCAAGAGACCCAGTACTTC; CDR3aa: CASSVVLFQETQYF
d_gene: TRBD2; j_gene: TRBJ2-5; v_gene: TRBV29-1; abundance: -; CDR3nt: TGCAGCGTTGGCGGGGGGCAAGAGACCCAGTACTTC; CDR3aa: CSVGGGQETQYF